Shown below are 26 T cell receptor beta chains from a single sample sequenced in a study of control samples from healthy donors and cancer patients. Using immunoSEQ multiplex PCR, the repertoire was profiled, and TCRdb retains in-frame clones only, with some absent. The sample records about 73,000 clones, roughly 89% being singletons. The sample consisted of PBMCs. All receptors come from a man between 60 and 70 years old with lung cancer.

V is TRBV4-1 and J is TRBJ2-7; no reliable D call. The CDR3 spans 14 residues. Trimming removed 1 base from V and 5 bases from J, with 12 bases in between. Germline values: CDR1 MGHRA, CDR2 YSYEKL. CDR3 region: CASSQGAVGDEQYF. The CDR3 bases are TGCGCCAGCAGCCAAGGGGCAGTAGGAGACGAGCAGTACTTC.

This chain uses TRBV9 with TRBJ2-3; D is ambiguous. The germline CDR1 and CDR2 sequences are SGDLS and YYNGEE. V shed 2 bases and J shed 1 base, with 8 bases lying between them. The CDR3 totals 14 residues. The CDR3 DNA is TGTGCCAGCAGCGTTAGGGTCGGCACAGATACGCAGTATTTT. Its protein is CASSVRVGTDTQYF.

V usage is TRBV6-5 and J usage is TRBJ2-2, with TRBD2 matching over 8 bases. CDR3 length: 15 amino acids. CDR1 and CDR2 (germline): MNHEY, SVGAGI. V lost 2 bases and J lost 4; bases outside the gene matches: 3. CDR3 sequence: CASSYQTSATGELFF. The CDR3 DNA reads TGTGCCAGCAGTTACCAGACTAGCGCCACCGGGGAGCTGTTTTTT.

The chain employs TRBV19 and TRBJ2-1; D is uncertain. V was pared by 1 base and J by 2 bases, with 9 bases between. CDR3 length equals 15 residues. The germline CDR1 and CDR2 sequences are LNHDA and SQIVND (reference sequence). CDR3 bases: TGTGCCAGTAGTATAGGGCCCGGCACCTACAATGAGCAGTTCTTC. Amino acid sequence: CASSIGPGTYNEQFF.

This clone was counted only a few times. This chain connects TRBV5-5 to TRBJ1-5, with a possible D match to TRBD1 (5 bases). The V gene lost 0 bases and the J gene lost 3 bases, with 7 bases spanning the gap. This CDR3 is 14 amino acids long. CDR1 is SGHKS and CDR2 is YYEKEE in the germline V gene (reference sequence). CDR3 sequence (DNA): TGTGCCAGCAGCTTGGACAGGCCCAATCAGCCCCAGCATTTT. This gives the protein CASSLDRPNQPQHF.

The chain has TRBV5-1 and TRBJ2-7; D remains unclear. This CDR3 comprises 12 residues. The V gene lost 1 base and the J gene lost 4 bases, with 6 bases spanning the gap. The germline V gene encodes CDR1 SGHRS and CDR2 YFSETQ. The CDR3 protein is CASSLLGYEQYV. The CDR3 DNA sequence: TGCGCCAGCAGCTTGTTGGGGTACGAGCAGTACGTC.

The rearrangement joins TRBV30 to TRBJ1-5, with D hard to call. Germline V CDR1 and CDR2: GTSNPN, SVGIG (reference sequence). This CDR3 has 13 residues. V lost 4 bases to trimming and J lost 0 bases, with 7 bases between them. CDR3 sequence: CAWNRDSNQPQHF. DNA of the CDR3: TGTGCCTGGAACCGGGATAGCAATCAGCCCCAGCATTTT.

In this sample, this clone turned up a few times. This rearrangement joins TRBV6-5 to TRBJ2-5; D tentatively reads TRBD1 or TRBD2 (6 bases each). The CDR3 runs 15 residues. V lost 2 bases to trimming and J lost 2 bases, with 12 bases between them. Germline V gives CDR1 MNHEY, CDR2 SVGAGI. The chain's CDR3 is CASSYGGTQQETQYF. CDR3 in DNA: TGTGCCAGCAGTTACGGCGGGACACAACAAGAGACCCAGTACTTC.

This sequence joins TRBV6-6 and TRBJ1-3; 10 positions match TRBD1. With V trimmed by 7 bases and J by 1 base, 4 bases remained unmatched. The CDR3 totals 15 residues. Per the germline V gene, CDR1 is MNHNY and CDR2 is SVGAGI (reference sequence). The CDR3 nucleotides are TGTGCCAGCATCAAGGACAGGGGGTCTGGAAACACCATATATTTT. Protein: CASIKDRGSGNTIYF.

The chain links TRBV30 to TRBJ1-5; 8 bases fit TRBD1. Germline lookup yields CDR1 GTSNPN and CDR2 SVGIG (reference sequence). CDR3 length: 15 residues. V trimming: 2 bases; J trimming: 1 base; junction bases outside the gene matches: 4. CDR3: CAWSRQGISNQPQHF. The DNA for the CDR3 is TGTGCCTGGAGTCGACAGGGGATAAGCAATCAGCCCCAGCATTTT.

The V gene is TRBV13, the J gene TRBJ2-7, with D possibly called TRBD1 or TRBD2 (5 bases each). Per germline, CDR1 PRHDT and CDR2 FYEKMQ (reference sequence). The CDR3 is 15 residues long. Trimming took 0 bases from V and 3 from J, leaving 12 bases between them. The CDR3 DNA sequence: TGTGCCAGCAGCTTAGGCCTCGAGGGGAACTACGAGCAGTACGTC. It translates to CASSLGLEGNYEQYV.

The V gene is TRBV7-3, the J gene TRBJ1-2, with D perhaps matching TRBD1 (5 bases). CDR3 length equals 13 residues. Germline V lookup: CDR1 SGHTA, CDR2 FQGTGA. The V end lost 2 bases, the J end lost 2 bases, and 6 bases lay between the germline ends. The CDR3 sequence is CASSLQGNYGYTF. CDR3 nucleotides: TGTGCCAGCAGCTTACAGGGAAACTATGGCTACACCTTC. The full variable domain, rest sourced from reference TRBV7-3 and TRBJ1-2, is GAGVSQTPSNKVTEKGKYVELRCDPISGHTALYWYRQSLGQGPEFLIYFQGTGAADDSGLPNDRFFAVRPEGSVSTLKIQRTERGDSAVYLCASSLQGNYGYTFGSGTRLTVV.

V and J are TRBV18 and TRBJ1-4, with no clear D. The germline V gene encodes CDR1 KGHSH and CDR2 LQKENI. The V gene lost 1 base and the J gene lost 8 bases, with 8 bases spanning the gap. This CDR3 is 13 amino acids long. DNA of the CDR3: TGTGCCAGCTCACCACGTACAGCAGAAAAACTGTTTTTT. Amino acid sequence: CASSPRTAEKLFF.

DNA for the CDR3: TGTGCCAGCAGCGTAGGAAGAGAGCAGTACTTC. Protein product: CASSVGREQYF. This chain links TRBV9 with TRBJ2-7, with D unclear. Germline values: CDR1 SGDLS, CDR2 YYNGEE. V was pared by 0 bases and J by 7 bases, with 5 bases between. This CDR3 region has 11 residues.

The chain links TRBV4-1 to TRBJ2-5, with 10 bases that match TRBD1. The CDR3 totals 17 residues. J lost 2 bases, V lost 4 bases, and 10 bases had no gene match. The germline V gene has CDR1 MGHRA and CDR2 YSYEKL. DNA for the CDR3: TGCGCCAGCAGCCCCGGGACAGGGGATCAGGGGCAAGAGACCCAGTACTTC. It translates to CASSPGTGDQGQETQYF.

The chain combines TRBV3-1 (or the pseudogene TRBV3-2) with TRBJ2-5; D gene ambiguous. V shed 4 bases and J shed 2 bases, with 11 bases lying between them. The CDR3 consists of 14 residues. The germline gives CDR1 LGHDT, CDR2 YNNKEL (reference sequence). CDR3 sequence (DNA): TGTGCCAGCAGCCGGGCCGATCAGCAAGAGACCCAGTACTTC. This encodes CASSRADQQETQYF.

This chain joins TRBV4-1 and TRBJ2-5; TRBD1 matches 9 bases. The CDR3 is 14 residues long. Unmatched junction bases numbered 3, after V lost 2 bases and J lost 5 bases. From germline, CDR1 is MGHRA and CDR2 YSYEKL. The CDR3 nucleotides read TGCGCCAGCAGCCAACGGACAGGGGTGGAGACCCAGTACTTC. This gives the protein CASSQRTGVETQYF.

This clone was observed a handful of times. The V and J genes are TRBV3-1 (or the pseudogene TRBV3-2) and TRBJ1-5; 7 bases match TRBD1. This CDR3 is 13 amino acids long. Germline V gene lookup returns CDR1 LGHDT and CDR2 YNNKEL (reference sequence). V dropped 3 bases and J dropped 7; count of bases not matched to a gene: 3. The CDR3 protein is CASSQTGKQPQHF. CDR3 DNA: TGTGCCAGCAGCCAGACAGGGAAACAGCCCCAGCATTTT.

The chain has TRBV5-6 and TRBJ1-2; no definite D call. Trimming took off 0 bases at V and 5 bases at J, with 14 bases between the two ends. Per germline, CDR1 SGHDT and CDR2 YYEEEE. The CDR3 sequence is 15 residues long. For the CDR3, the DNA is TGTGCCAGCAGCTTGGCCGAGGGTTCCCGGTATGGCTACACCTTC. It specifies CASSLAEGSRYGYTF. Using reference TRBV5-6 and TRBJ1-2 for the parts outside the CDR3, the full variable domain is DAGVTQSPTHLIKTRGQQVTLRCSPKSGHDTVSWYQQALGQGPQFIFQYYEEEERQRGNFPDRFSGHQFPNYSSELNVNALLLGDSALYLCASSLAEGSRYGYTFGSGTRLTVV.

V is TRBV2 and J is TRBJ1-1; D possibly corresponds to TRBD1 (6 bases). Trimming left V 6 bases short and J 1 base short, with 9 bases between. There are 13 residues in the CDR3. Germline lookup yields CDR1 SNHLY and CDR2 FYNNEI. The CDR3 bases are TGTGCCAGCAGATGGACAGAGAACACTGAAGCTTTCTTT. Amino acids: CASRWTENTEAFF.

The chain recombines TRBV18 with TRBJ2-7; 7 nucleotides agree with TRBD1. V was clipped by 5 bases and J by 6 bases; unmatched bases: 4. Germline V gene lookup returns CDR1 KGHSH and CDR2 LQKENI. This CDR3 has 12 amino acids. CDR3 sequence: CASSDRVGEQYV. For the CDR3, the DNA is TGTGCCAGCTCAGACAGGGTCGGCGAGCAGTACGTC.

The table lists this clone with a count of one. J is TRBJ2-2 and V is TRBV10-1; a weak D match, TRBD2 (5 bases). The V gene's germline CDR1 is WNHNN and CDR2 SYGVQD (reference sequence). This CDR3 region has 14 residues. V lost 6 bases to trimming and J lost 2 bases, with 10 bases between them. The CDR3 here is CASRAGLNTGELFF. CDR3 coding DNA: TGCGCCAGCAGGGCGGGCCTCAACACCGGGGAGCTGTTTTTT.

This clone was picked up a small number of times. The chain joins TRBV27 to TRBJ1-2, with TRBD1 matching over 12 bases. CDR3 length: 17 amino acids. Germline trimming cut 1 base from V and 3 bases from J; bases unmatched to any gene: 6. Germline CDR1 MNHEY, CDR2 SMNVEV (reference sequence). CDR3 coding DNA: TGTGCCAGCAGTTTATTAGGGACAGGGGGCGCTGACTATGGCTACACCTTC. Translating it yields CASSLLGTGGADYGYTF.

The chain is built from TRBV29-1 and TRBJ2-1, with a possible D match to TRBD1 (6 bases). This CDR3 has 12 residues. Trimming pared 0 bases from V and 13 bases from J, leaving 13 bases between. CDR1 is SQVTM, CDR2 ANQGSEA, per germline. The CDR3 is CSVEDRGGRQFF. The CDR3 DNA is TGCAGCGTTGAAGATCGTGGGGGCCGACAGTTCTTC.

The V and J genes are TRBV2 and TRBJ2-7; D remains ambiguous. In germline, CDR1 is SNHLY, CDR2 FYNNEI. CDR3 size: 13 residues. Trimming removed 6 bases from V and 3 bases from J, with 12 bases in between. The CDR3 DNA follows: TGTGCCAGCAGGGGAACATGGAACTACGAGCAGTACTTC. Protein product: CASRGTWNYEQYF.

This chain's CDR3 is CASSQGPPGRGPEDTQYF. The CDR3 DNA follows: TGTGCCAGCAGCCAAGGACCCCCGGGGAGGGGGCCGGAAGATACGCAGTATTTT. The chain recombines TRBV3-1 (or the pseudogene TRBV3-2) with TRBJ2-3, with D possibly being TRBD1 or TRBD2 (7 bases each). The CDR3 length is 18 residues. V lost 1 base, J lost 5 bases, and 22 bases lay in between. Per germline, CDR1 LGHDT and CDR2 YNNKEL (reference sequence).